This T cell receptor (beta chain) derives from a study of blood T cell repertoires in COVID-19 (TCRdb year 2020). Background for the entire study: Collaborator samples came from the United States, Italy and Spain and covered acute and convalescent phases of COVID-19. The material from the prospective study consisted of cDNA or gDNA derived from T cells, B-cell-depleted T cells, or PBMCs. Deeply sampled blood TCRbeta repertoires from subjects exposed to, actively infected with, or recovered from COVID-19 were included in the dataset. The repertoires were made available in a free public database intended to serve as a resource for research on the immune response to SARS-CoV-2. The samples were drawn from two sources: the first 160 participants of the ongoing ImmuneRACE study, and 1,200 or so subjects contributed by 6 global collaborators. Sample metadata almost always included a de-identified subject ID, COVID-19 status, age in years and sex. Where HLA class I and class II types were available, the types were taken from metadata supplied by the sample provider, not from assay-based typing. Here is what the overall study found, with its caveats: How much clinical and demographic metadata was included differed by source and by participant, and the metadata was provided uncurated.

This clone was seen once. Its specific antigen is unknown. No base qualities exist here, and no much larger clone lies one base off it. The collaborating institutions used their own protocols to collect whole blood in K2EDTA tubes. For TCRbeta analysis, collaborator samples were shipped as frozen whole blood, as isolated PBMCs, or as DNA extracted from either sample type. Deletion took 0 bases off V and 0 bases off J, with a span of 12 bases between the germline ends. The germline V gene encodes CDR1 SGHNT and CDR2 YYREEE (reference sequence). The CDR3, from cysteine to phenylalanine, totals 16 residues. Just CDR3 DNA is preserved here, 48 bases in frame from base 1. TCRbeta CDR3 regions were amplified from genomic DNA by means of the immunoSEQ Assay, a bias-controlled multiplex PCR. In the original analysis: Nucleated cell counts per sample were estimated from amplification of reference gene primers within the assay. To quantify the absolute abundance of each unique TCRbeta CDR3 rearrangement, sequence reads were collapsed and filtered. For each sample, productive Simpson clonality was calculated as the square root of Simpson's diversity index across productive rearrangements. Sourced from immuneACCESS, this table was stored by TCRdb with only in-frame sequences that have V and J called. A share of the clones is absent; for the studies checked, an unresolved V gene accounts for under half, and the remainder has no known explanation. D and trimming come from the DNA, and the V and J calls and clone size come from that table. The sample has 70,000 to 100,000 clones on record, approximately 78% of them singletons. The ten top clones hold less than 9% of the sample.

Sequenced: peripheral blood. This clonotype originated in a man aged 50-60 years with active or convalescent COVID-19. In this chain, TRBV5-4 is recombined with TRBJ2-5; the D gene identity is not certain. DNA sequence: TGTGCCAGCAGCTTGGCCGAGAACAGATACCAAGAGACCCAGTACTTC. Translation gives CASSLAENRYQETQYF.